The 20 T cell receptor beta chains in this list originate from one sample, sequenced in a study of blood T cell repertoires in COVID-19. Method: immunoSEQ multiplex PCR; TCRdb's copy keeps in-frame clones and lacks some. The repertoire holds 80,000 or so clones, with roughly 86% as singletons. Sample: peripheral blood. The receptors originated from a man aged 60-69 years with acute or convalescent COVID-19.

The chain is built from TRBV5-1 and TRBJ2-6; 11 bases are a match to TRBD1. CDR1 SGHRS and CDR2 YFSETQ come from the germline V gene. Losses at the gene ends were 4 bases for V and 2 bases for J; bases not matched to a gene: 2. The CDR3 runs to 16 residues. CDR3 amino acids: CASSGQGAPGANVLTF. The DNA of the CDR3 is TGCGCCAGCAGCGGACAGGGGGCACCTGGGGCCAACGTCCTGACTTTC.

This chain uses TRBV7-2 with TRBJ1-2, with 7 bases identical to TRBD1. Germline CDR1 and CDR2: SGHTA and FQGNSA. The CDR3 has 14 residues. V trimming: 5 bases; J trimming: 4 bases; junction bases outside the gene matches: 7. CDR3 nucleotides: TGTGCCAGCAGCGAGGGGGCCAGGGGCTATGGCTACACCTTC. Its translation: CASSEGARGYGYTF.

The CDR3 protein is CASSLSPPRLADMNTQYF. The CDR3 DNA follows: TGTGCCAGCAGTTTATCCCCTCCCCGCCTAGCGGATATGAATACGCAGTATTTT. The chain carries TRBV27 and TRBJ2-3, with 7 bases fitting TRBD2. Trimming cost V 0 bases and J 7 bases; bases outside gene matches: 16. The CDR3 extends over 18 amino acids. CDR1 is MNHEY and CDR2 is SMNVEV in the germline V gene (reference sequence).

The rearrangement joins TRBV3-1 (or the pseudogene TRBV3-2) to TRBJ2-7; a weak D match, TRBD2 (6 bases). Germline CDR1 is LGHDT and CDR2 is YNNKEL (reference sequence). CDR3 length equals 17 residues. Trimming removed 0 bases at V and 2 bases at J, with 17 bases between. Here the CDR3 DNA reads TGTGCCAGCAGCCAAGATCGCGCGGGACTCGATCCCTACGAGCAGTACTTC. Its translation is CASSQDRAGLDPYEQYF.

The chain couples TRBV18 to TRBJ1-2; 9 nucleotides align to TRBD1. The CDR3 spans 13 residues. CDR1 is KGHSH, CDR2 LQKENI, per germline. With V trimmed by 6 bases and J by 8 bases, 7 bases remained unmatched. Here the CDR3 reads CASSPRTGEGYTF. CDR3 nucleotides: TGTGCCAGCTCCCCCAGGACAGGGGAGGGCTACACCTTC.

J is TRBJ1-1 and V is TRBV5-1, with D perhaps matching TRBD1 (5 bases). Trimming removed 5 bases at V and 1 base at J, with 12 bases between. There are 14 residues in the CDR3. The germline CDR1 and CDR2 sequences are SGHRS and YFSETQ. The CDR3 DNA is TGCGCCAGCAGACCGTATACAGGGAACACTGAAGCTTTCTTT. It codes for CASRPYTGNTEAFF.

CDR3 DNA sequence: TGTGCTGCCAGGTCCTCCCTTGGCTACACCTTC. It translates to CAARSSLGYTF. The chain uses TRBV30 and TRBJ1-2; no definite D call. Per germline, CDR1 GTSNPN and CDR2 SVGIG (reference sequence). CDR3 length: 11 residues.

V is TRBV4-2 and J is TRBJ2-5; 9 positions match TRBD2. The CDR3 spans 15 residues. J gave up 5 bases and V 5 bases, and 9 bases lay outside the gene matches. Germline V gene lookup returns CDR1 LGHNA and CDR2 YNFKEQ. CDR3 DNA: TGTGCCAGCAGCTTGGCGGGGGGGCAGTTGGAGACCCAGTACTTC. It translates to CASSLAGGQLETQYF.

The V call is TRBV12-3 or TRBV12-4, the J call TRBJ2-5; D possibly corresponds to TRBD1 (6 bases). This CDR3 has 12 residues. The V gene lost 5 bases and the J gene lost 9 bases, with 13 bases spanning the gap. CDR3 loop: CASSQGGRAQYF. DNA of the CDR3: TGTGCCAGCAGTCAAGGGGGTAGGGCCCAGTACTTC.

This clone was picked up a small number of times. The chain joins TRBV5-1 to TRBJ2-5; 14 bases line up with TRBD2. Per germline, CDR1 SGHRS and CDR2 YFSETQ. V lost 4 bases and J lost 4; bases outside the gene matches: 3. The CDR3 extends over 15 amino acids. The CDR3 DNA reads TGCGCCAGCAGCATTGGACTAGCGGGGGGAGAGACCCAGTACTTC. Translating it yields CASSIGLAGGETQYF.

In this sample, this clone turned up once. J is TRBJ1-5 and V is TRBV19; D unclear. The CDR3 contains 15 residues. In germline, CDR1 is LNHDA, CDR2 SQIVND (reference sequence). Between the trimmed V and J ends, which lost 5 bases and 7 bases, there was a span of 18 bases. The DNA of the CDR3 is TGTGCCAGTAGTGCGAGTCGGGTTGGAGGACAGCCCCAGCATTTT. This sequence encodes CASSASRVGGQPQHF.

This rearrangement joins TRBV28 to TRBJ2-5; 13 positions agree with TRBD2. The CDR3 extends over 16 amino acids. V was pared by 6 bases and J by 5 bases, with 9 bases of the junction left unmatched. Germline loops: CDR1 MDHEN, CDR2 SYDVKM. DNA for the CDR3: TGTGCCAGCAGCCCACTAGCGGGAGGGCCGATGGAGACCCAGTACTTC. It codes for CASSPLAGGPMETQYF.

This chain links TRBV15 with TRBJ1-5; D gene ambiguous. The CDR3 length is 14 residues. Germline-derived CDR1 and CDR2 are LNHNV and YYDKDF (reference sequence). V was shortened by 0 bases and J by 6 bases, with 9 bases between the two germline ends. In DNA, the CDR3 is TGTGCCACCAGCAGAGAAATTGGAGCTCAGCCCCAGCATTTT. This gives the protein CATSREIGAQPQHF.

The chain recombines TRBV7-2 with TRBJ1-1; D is possibly TRBD1 (6 bases). Germline assignment: CDR1 SGHTA and CDR2 FQGNSA. CDR3 length: 15 amino acids. Trimming left V 3 bases short and J 5 bases short, with 16 bases between. The CDR3 is CASSLGSGATTEAFF. The CDR3 region has the DNA TGTGCCAGCAGCTTGGGCTCAGGGGCAACAACTGAAGCTTTCTTT.

The chain joins TRBV6-5 to TRBJ1-6; no reliable D call. CDR1 MNHEY and CDR2 SVGAGI come from the germline V gene. The CDR3 sequence is 14 residues long. V lost 6 bases and J 9 bases, leaving 15 bases between the germline ends. CDR3 sequence: CASRDPLAGSPLHF. The CDR3 DNA reads TGTGCCAGCAGGGACCCACTGGCGGGTTCACCCCTCCACTTT.

This clone turned up a few times. This rearrangement joins TRBV5-1 to TRBJ1-2; 10 positions agree with TRBD1. Germline loops: CDR1 SGHRS, CDR2 YFSETQ. The CDR3 totals 15 residues. Germline trimming cut 4 bases from V and 6 bases from J; bases unmatched to any gene: 9. The DNA for the CDR3 is TGCGCCAGCAGCAGGACCGGGACAGGGGAGGATGGCTACACCTTC. The encoded protein is CASSRTGTGEDGYTF.

The chain couples TRBV10-3 to TRBJ2-1; 11 nucleotides match TRBD2. The J segment lost 8 bases and the V segment lost 0 bases, leaving 6 bases of the junction unmatched. Per germline, CDR1 ENHRY and CDR2 SYGVKD. The CDR3 loop spans 16 amino acids. CDR3 amino acids: CAISESSGRAIDEQFF. CDR3 in DNA: TGTGCCATCAGTGAGTCTAGCGGGAGGGCTATAGATGAGCAGTTCTTC.

This rearrangement joins TRBV4-1 to TRBJ1-2; 7 nucleotides line up with TRBD1. The V segment lost 0 bases and the J segment 5 bases; nucleotides outside the gene matches: 9. CDR3 length equals 16 residues. Germline loops: CDR1 MGHRA, CDR2 YSYEKL. The CDR3 coding sequence is TGCGCCAGCAGCCAAGACGGGAAGGGGGCGGAATATGGCTACACCTTC. The encoded protein is CASSQDGKGAEYGYTF.

In this sample, this clone turned up a few times. This sequence joins TRBV9 and TRBJ1-1; 9 bases match TRBD1. Germline assignment: CDR1 SGDLS and CDR2 YYNGEE. V gave up 3 bases and J gave up 7 bases; unmatched junction bases: 7. There are 14 residues in the CDR3. CDR3 sequence: CASSGDREGIEAFF. The CDR3 bases are TGTGCCAGCAGCGGGGACAGGGAGGGTATTGAAGCTTTCTTT.

The genes are TRBV28 and TRBJ1-1; D might be TRBD1 (5 bases). The V and J ends lost 3 bases and 10 bases respectively, with 15 bases between them. This CDR3 region has 13 residues. CDR1 MDHEN and CDR2 SYDVKM come from the germline V gene. The CDR3 region has the DNA TGTGCCAGCAGTTTGGCCCCCGGAGGGGCAGCTTTCTTT. Its protein is CASSLAPGGAAFF.